This TCR beta chain emerged from a study of human T cells and chemical hapten exposure. Study in general: Mainly, slight library volume differences in the pool made TCR yields vary.

The germline V and J ends were trimmed by 2 bases and 3 bases, with 6 bases remaining between them. The CDR3 is 12 amino acids. Looked up from germline, CDR1 is GTSNPN and CDR2 is SVGIG (reference sequence). The library tagged individual cDNA molecules with unique molecular identifiers. How the authors handled the data: Ranging from roughly 23,224 to 690,600, TCR counts per sample had a median value of approximately 99,000. TCRdb used MiXCR to reprocess the RACE reads, holding one entry per CDR3 protein. It is TCRdb's table, rather than the study itself, that gives the V and J calls and clone size. The sample lists some 45,000 distinct CDR3 sequences, roughly 4.5% occurring once. General study results and limits: TCRs exceeding a frequency of 1 in 1000 stayed unchanged under DPC sensitization.

Turning to this clonotype: Its specificity is unknown.

Sample time point: healthy volunteer bleed at 2 weeks. From whole blood left unfractionated, total RNA was extracted. The TCR originated in a human donor in good health. Some clones in this sample may be carry-over from other donors' samples. The sample comprised whole blood. The rearrangement uses TRBV30 and TRBJ2-3; D remains ambiguous. CDR3 amino acids: CAWSRVTDTQYF. The CDR3 DNA reads TGTGCCTGGAGTCGCGTTACAGATACGCAGTATTTT.